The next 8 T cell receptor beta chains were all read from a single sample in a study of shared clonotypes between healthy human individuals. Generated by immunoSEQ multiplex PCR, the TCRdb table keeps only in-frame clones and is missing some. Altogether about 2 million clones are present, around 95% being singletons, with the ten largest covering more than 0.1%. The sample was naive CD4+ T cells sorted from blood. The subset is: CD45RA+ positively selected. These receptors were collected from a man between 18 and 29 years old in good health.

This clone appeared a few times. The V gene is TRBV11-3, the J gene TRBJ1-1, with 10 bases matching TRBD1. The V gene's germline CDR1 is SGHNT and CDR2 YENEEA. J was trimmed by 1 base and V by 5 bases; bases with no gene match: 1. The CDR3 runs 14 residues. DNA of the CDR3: TGTGCCAGCAGCCGGGACAGGGGGAACACTGAAGCTTTCTTT. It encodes CASSRDRGNTEAFF.

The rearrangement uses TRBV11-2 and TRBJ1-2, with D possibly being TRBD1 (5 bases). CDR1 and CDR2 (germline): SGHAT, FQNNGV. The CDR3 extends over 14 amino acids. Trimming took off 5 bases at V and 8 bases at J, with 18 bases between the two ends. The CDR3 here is CASSLQRGAEGYTF. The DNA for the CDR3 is TGTGCCAGCAGCCTACAGCGGGGCGCGGAGGGCTACACCTTC.

The CDR3 nucleotides read TGTGCCAGCAGTGAACGCAGAGCGAGCTCTGGAAACACCATATATTTT. Encoded protein: CASSERRASSGNTIYF. The chain joins TRBV25-1 to TRBJ1-3, with D hard to call. Looked up from germline, CDR1 is MGHDK and CDR2 is SYGVNS. This CDR3 spans 16 amino acids. V shed 2 bases and J shed 0 bases, with 11 bases lying between them.

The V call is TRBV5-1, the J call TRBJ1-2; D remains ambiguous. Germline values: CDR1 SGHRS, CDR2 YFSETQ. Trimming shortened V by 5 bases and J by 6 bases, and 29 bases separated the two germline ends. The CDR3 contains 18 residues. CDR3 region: CASRPPSLGNSSWDGYTF. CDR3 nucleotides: TGCGCCAGCAGACCCCCTAGCTTGGGGAATTCTTCCTGGGATGGCTACACCTTC. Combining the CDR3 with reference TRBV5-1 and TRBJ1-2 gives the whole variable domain KAGVTQTPRYLIKTRGQQVTLSCSPISGHRSVSWYQQTPGQGLQFLFEYFSETQRNKGNFPGRFSGRQFSNSRSEMNVSTLELGDSALYLCASRPPSLGNSSWDGYTFGSGTRLTVV.

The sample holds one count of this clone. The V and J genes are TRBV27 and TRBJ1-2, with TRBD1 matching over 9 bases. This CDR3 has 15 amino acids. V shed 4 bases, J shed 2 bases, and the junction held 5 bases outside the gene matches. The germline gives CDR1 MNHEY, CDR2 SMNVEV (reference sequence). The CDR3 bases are TGTGCCAGCAGTTCGACAGGGGGTTGGAACTATGGCTACACCTTC. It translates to CASSSTGGWNYGYTF.

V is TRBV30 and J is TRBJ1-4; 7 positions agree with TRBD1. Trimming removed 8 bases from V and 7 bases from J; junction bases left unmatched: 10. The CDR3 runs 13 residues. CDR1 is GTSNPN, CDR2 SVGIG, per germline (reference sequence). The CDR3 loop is CARRTGGSEKLFF. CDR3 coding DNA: TGTGCCAGGCGGACAGGCGGAAGTGAAAAACTGTTTTTT. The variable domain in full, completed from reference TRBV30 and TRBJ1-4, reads SQTIHQWPATLVQPVGSPLSLECTVEGTSNPNLYWYRQAAGRGLQLLFYSVGIGQISSEVPQNLSASRPQDRQFILSSKKLLLSDSGFYLCARRTGGSEKLFFGSGTQLSVL.

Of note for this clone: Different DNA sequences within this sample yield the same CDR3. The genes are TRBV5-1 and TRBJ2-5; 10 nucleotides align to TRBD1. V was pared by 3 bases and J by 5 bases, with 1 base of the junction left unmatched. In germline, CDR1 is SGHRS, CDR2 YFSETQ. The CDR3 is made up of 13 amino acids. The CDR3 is CASSWDRGETQYF. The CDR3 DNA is TGCGCCAGCAGCTGGGACAGGGGCGAGACCCAGTACTTC.

The DNA for the CDR3 is TGCAGCGTTGAAGATCCAGAACCTGGACGGGGCACAGATACGCAGTATTTT. Protein: CSVEDPEPGRGTDTQYF. V gene TRBV29-1 combines with J gene TRBJ2-3; unclear D gene. Germline CDR1 reads SQVTM; CDR2 reads ANQGSEA. This CDR3 contains 17 residues. V gave up 0 bases and J gave up 1 base, with 17 bases separating them.